Below are 14 T cell receptor beta chains sequenced from a single sample in a study of shared clonotypes between healthy human individuals. Repertoires were generated with immunoSEQ multiplex PCR, while TCRdb's copy carries only in-frame clones and drops some. The repertoire has some 2 million clones, about 95% of them found once; the top ten carry roughly 1%. CD45RO-negative CD8 cells positively selected for CCR7 made up the naive population, which excluded terminally differentiated effector memory CD45RA+ cells. Sequencing was done on a sample of naive CD8+ T cells sorted from blood. The receptors were gathered from a man between 18 and 35 years old in good health.

The CDR3 DNA follows: TGTGCCAGCAGTTTAAACGGCCAGGGCGCTGAAGCTTTCTTT. Translating gives CASSLNGQGAEAFF. The V gene is TRBV27, the J gene TRBJ1-1; tentative D call: TRBD1 (5 bases). The CDR3 totals 14 residues. CDR1 and CDR2 from the germline V gene are MNHEY and SMNVEV (reference sequence). V lost 2 bases to trimming and J lost 6 bases, with 13 bases between them.

The V gene is TRBV7-9, the J gene TRBJ2-1; D uncertain. The CDR3 length is 11 residues. Germline V gives CDR1 SEHNR, CDR2 FQNEAQ (reference sequence). The V and J ends lost 5 bases and 10 bases respectively, with 9 bases between them. The CDR3 loop is CASSRNVEQFF. In DNA form, the CDR3 reads TGTGCCAGCAGCAGGAATGTGGAGCAGTTCTTC.

This clone was found once. V is TRBV27 and J is TRBJ1-4, with 8 bases matching TRBD1. Germline V gene sequence: CDR1 MNHEY, CDR2 SMNVEV (reference sequence). The CDR3 has 15 amino acids. V gave up 3 bases and J gave up 3 bases; unmatched junction bases: 3. As DNA, the CDR3 is TGTGCCAGCAGTTTGACAGGGGTTTCTAATGAAAAACTGTTTTTT. Translated, it gives CASSLTGVSNEKLFF.

This chain joins TRBV6-5 and TRBJ2-3; D is perhaps TRBD2 (6 bases). The germline CDR1 and CDR2 sequences are MNHEY and SVGAGI. The CDR3 covers 15 residues. V lost 6 bases to trimming and J lost 0 bases, with 13 bases between them. DNA for the CDR3: TGTGCCAGCAGGCCCACCCTAGCGAGCACAGATACGCAGTATTTT. Translating it yields CASRPTLASTDTQYF.

This rearrangement joins TRBV2 to TRBJ2-5, with 12 bases fitting TRBD2. Germline V lookup: CDR1 SNHLY, CDR2 FYNNEI. Germline trimming cut 3 bases from V and 5 bases from J; bases unmatched to any gene: 7. The CDR3 is made up of 16 amino acids. Written as DNA, the CDR3 is TGTGCCAGCAGTGATTTGCCTAGCGGGGGGGTGGAGACCCAGTACTTC. Its protein product is CASSDLPSGGVETQYF.

The gene calls are TRBV19 and TRBJ1-5, with D perhaps TRBD1 (5 bases). V was shortened by 6 bases and J by 2 bases, with 11 bases between the two germline ends. This CDR3 comprises 14 residues. Germline V gene data show CDR1 as LNHDA and CDR2 as SQIVND (reference sequence). CDR3 protein: CASRMIGGNQPQHF. The DNA of the CDR3 is TGTGCCAGTAGAATGATAGGGGGCAATCAGCCCCAGCATTTT.

The rearrangement joins TRBV6-1 to TRBJ1-1; D ambiguous. This CDR3 has 14 amino acids. The V gene's germline CDR1 is MNHNS and CDR2 SASEGT. With 2 bases removed from V and 2 bases from J, the gap between germline ends came to 9 bases. CDR3 protein: CASSEFRGNTEAFF. CDR3 coding DNA: TGTGCCAGCAGTGAATTTCGGGGTAACACTGAAGCTTTCTTT.

The CDR3 DNA reads TGTGCCATCAGTGAGGAGGGAGGCATTGAGTACGAGCAGTACTTC. Translating it yields CAISEEGGIEYEQYF. V is TRBV10-3 and J is TRBJ2-7; weak D call: TRBD2 (6 bases). V lost 2 bases to trimming and J lost 4 bases, with 15 bases between them. Per germline, CDR1 ENHRY and CDR2 SYGVKD. The CDR3 spans 15 residues.

The CDR3 nucleotides are TGTGCCAGCAGCCAGAATAGGTACGAGCAGTACTTC. This sequence encodes CASSQNRYEQYF. The chain recombines TRBV6-5 with TRBJ2-7; D gene ambiguous. Trimming removed 6 bases at V and 4 bases at J, with 10 bases between. The CDR3 spans 12 residues. Germline CDR1 is MNHEY and CDR2 is SVGAGI.

The V call is TRBV13, the J call TRBJ2-7; D is uncertain. In germline, CDR1 is PRHDT, CDR2 FYEKMQ (reference sequence). V was shortened by 5 bases and J by 2 bases, with 10 bases between the two germline ends. The CDR3 has 13 residues. The DNA for the CDR3 is TGTGCCAGCAGCCCACAATTGACCTACGAGCAGTACTTC. This translates into CASSPQLTYEQYF.

This sequence joins TRBV11-2 and TRBJ1-4; D possibly corresponds to TRBD1 (6 bases). The CDR3 spans 17 residues. Between the trimmed V and J ends, which lost 0 bases and 8 bases, there was a span of 19 bases. From germline, CDR1 is SGHAT and CDR2 FQNNGV. Here the CDR3 reads CASSLDRGRGNREKLFF. Here the CDR3 DNA reads TGTGCCAGCAGCTTAGATAGAGGTAGGGGGAATCGGGAAAAACTGTTTTTT.

The chain combines TRBV6-5 with TRBJ2-5; a possible D gene is TRBD2 (6 bases). The CDR3 loop spans 14 amino acids. CDR1 and CDR2 (germline): MNHEY, SVGAGI. V lost 5 bases, J lost 3 bases, and 13 bases lay in between. For the CDR3, the DNA is TGTGCCAGCAGTCCCGGGGTAGCGGAAGAGACCCAGTACTTC. Translated, it gives CASSPGVAEETQYF.

A note on this clone: The same CDR3 is also encoded by other DNA sequences in this sample. The CDR3 loop reads CASSLQGNTEAFF. The CDR3 bases are TGTGCCAGCAGCTTACAGGGGAACACTGAAGCTTTCTTT. The rearrangement uses TRBV27 and TRBJ1-1, with TRBD1 as a possible D gene (6 bases). The CDR3 totals 13 residues. Trimming cost V 6 bases and J 1 base, with 9 bases left between them. Looked up from germline, CDR1 is MNHEY and CDR2 is SMNVEV (reference sequence).

The J gene is TRBJ2-1, the V gene TRBV2; D gene ambiguous. Germline values: CDR1 SNHLY, CDR2 FYNNEI. The length of the CDR3 is 11 residues. The V gene lost 8 bases and the J gene lost 7 bases, with 9 bases spanning the gap. Here the CDR3 DNA reads TGTGCCAGCGTCTCCGGGAATGAGCAGTTCTTC. Translating gives CASVSGNEQFF. Combining the CDR3 with reference TRBV2 and TRBJ2-1 gives the whole variable domain EPEVTQTPSHQVTQMGQEVILRCVPISNHLYFYWYRQILGQKVEFLVSFYNNEISEKSEIFDDQFSVERPDGSNFTLKIRSTKLEDSAMYFCASVSGNEQFFGPGTRLTVL.